This T cell receptor beta chain was identified in a study of regulatory T cells in long-lasting Graves disease (dated by TCRdb to the early 2020s). Study-level background: Persistent Graves' disease was defined as persistently positive TSH receptor autoantibodies together with antithyroid drug treatment for over 5 years. Persistent Graves' disease patients were compared with newly diagnosed Graves' disease patients by peripheral blood TCR sequencing and RNA sequencing. The study was conducted in China and was registered as a clinical trial. TCR sequencing covered about 13 persistent and around 20 newly diagnosed Graves' disease patients, 33 samples in total. On average, persistent Graves' disease patients in the clinical cohort had been on antithyroid drugs for around 9.5 years.

Libraries were made using multiplex PCR. For sequencing, an Illumina HiSeq 4000 was employed. iRepertoire HTBI primers and Arm-PCR amplification of CDR3 regions were used to construct TCR beta libraries. Gel purification was performed on PCR products prior to sequencing. The published analysis was carried out like this. Gene usage analysis of CDR3 amino acid clonotypes used the approximately 62 TRBV and more than 13 TRBJ segments found across samples. Filtered high-quality paired reads were merged into contigs using COPE and FqMerger. BLAST was used to align contigs to IMGT TRBV, TRBD and TRBJ reference genes, with CDR3 defined following IMGT. Any clonotype with a frequency above 0.1% was counted as a highly expanded clone. Repertoire diversity was measured by Shannon entropy, and V-J evenness by the Gini coefficient. Clonotypes shared by more than one individual were considered public. TCRdb reanalyzed the raw reads on its own, using fastp at Q25 for trimming and MiXCR for clone calling, and kept in-frame beta chains. Identical CDR3 protein sequences are pooled into one entry, listed with their most common genes and DNA. The V and J calls and clone size come from TCRdb's table, not from the authors' own analysis. This sample comprises hundreds of thousands of distinct CDR3 sequences, roughly 21% of them detected only once. Around 7% of the sample belongs to the ten largest clones.

Findings and caveats that apply to the study as a whole: Sequencing and analysis were restricted to the TCR beta chain. Peripheral blood alone was examined, since thyroid tissue, which constituted the primary lesion, could not be accessed. Lower TCR Shannon entropy and fewer highly expanded clones were observed in persistent Graves' disease patients than in newly diagnosed patients, which suggested clonal expansion. The authors acknowledged the small sample size as a limitation that may reduce accuracy. Patients with persistent disease shared more public clonotypes (fewer than 3,000) than newly diagnosed patients did (roughly 970).

Sample time point, as interpreted from the label and publication: persistent/refractory GD, antithyroid drugs over 5 years with positive TRAb. For both TCR sequencing and RNA sequencing, RNA was extracted from PBMCs in TRIzol. The diagnosis of Graves' disease followed American Thyroid Association guidelines. The patients came from an endocrinology department in Xi'an, China. Each patient gave approximately 10 milliliters of peripheral blood, collected in an EDTA anticoagulant tube. Ficoll Paque Plus density gradient separation was used to isolate PBMCs, and no further T cell sorting was performed. An Agilent 2100 Bioanalyzer and agarose gel were used to check RNA quality, and a NanoDrop 2000 was used to measure RNA concentration. In this sample, this clonotype turned up a few times. The clone's antigen remains unknown. Nothing much larger sits one base from this clone, and base qualities are not available.

This sequence was found in a female donor with Graves disease. The material was peripheral blood mononuclear cells (PBMCs), obtained when the disease was refractory, from a patient treated with antithyroid drugs.

The DNA sequence follows: TGTGCCAGCAGCCAAGATTTAGGTATCGGGGAGCTGTTTTTT. It encodes CASSQDLGIGELFF. The chain uses TRBV14 and TRBJ2-2; the D gene is unclear. The germline V gene yields SGHDN for CDR1 and FVKESK for CDR2. The CDR3 spans 14 residues, from the cysteine through the phenylalanine. The CDR3 DNA has 42 bases and is translated from base 1. V loses 0 bases of germline sequence and J loses 7 bases, and the interval between the two ends is 9 bases. Extended through the reference TRBV14 and TRBJ2-2 proteins, this CDR3 yields the full variable domain: EAGVTQFPSHSVIEKGQTVTLRCDPISGHDNLYWYRRVMGKEIKFLLHFVKESKQDESGMPNNRFLAERTGGTYSTLKVQPAELEDSGVYFCASSQDLGIGELFFGEGSRLTVL.